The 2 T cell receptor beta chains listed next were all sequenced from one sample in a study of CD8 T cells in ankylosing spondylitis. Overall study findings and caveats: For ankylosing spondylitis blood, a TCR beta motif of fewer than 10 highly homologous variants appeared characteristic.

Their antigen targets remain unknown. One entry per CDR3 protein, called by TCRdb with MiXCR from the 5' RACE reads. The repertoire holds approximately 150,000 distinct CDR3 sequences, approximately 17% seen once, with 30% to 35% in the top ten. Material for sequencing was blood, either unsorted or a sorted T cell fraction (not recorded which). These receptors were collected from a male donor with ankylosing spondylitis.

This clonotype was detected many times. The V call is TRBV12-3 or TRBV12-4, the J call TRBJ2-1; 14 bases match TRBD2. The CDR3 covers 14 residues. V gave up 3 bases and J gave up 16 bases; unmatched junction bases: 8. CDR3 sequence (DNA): TGTGCCAGCAGTTTGGGGACTAGCGGGAGTCGAATTTTCTTC. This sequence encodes CASSLGTSGSRIFF.

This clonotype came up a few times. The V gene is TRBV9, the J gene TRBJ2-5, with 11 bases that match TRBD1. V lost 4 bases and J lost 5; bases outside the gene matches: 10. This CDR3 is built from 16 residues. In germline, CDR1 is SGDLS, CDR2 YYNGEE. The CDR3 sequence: CASSLFGQGARETQYF. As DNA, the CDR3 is TGTGCCAGCAGCCTCTTCGGACAGGGGGCGCGTGAGACCCAGTACTTC. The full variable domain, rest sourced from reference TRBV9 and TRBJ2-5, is DSGVTQTPKHLITATGQRVTLRCSPRSGDLSVYWYQQSLDQGLQFLIQYYNGEERAKGNILERFSAQQFPDLHSELNLSSLELGDSALYFCASSLFGQGARETQYFGPGTRLLVL.